These T cell receptor beta chains were read from a single sample in a study of cytomegalovirus exposure and HLA in healthy donors. Assay used: immunoSEQ multiplex PCR; TCRdb lists only in-frame clones, some missing. Of around 80,000 clones detected, nearly 80% appear once; the ten largest clones hold nearly 6%. Input material: PBMCs. The receptors come from a female donor in good health and CMV-seronegative. Each CDR3 is given with its conserved first and last residue. D genes are given only for firm matches. Clone size is given for some rows only: seen once, a few or many times, or a class if the clone is expanded.

V: TRBV6-1; J: TRBJ1-1; length: 16; size: -; D: TRBD1; CDR3: CASSEFVGQGGTEAFF; DNA: TGTGCCAGCAGTGAATTTGTAGGACAGGGGGGGACTGAAGCTTTCTTT
V: TRBV6-5; J: TRBJ1-4; length: 13; size: -; D: -; CDR3: CASSLGGDEKLFF; DNA: TGTGCCAGCAGTTTAGGGGGGGATGAAAAACTGTTTTTT
V: TRBV19; J: TRBJ2-2; length: 18; size: once; D: -; CDR3: CASSIGWRSAGQIGELFF; DNA: TGTGCCAGTAGTATCGGGTGGAGGAGCGCGGGACAGATCGGGGAGCTGTTTTTT
V: TRBV18; J: TRBJ1-1; length: 15; size: -; D: TRBD1; CDR3: CASSPLGQRVTEAFF; DNA: TGTGCCAGCTCTCCCCTGGGACAGAGGGTAACTGAAGCTTTCTTT
V: TRBV6-5; J: TRBJ2-1; length: 14; size: -; D: -; CDR3: CASSYEIGESEQFF; DNA: TGTGCCAGCAGTTACGAGATCGGGGAGAGTGAGCAGTTCTTC
V: TRBV29-1; J: TRBJ1-1; length: 10; size: -; D: -; CDR3: CSVSQGEAFF; DNA: TGCAGCGTTTCCCAGGGAGAAGCTTTCTTT
V: TRBV6-6; J: TRBJ1-2; length: 13; size: -; D: -; CDR3: CASSDNRVGGYTF; DNA: TGTGCCAGCAGTGACAACAGGGTAGGCGGCTACACCTTC
V: TRBV4-2; J: TRBJ2-3; length: 13; size: few; D: -; CDR3: CASSQDPGDTQYF; DNA: TGTGCCAGCAGCCAAGATCCCGGAGATACGCAGTATTTT
V: TRBV5-1; J: TRBJ1-6; length: 16; size: -; D: -; CDR3: CASSLEVTGLDSPLHF; DNA: TGCGCCAGCAGCTTGGAGGTGACAGGCTTGGATTCACCCCTCCACTTT
V: TRBV6-4; J: TRBJ2-3; length: 16; size: many; D: -; CDR3: CASSERTGGGTDTQYF; DNA: TGTGCCAGCAGTGAAAGGACAGGAGGAGGGACAGATACGCAGTATTTT
V: TRBV5-8; J: TRBJ1-2; length: 15; size: -; D: TRBD1; CDR3: CASSPRTGFNYGYTF; DNA: TGTGCCAGCAGCCCTAGGACAGGATTTAACTATGGCTACACCTTC
V: TRBV6-7; J: TRBJ1-2; length: 18; size: -; D: -; CDR3: CASSYSRIGGGSYYGYTF; DNA: TGTGCCAGCAGTTACTCGAGAATTGGGGGGGGATCCTACTATGGCTACACCTTC
V: TRBV9; J: TRBJ2-7; length: 19; size: -; D: -; CDR3: CASSPLEGGALYGFYEQYF; DNA: TGTGCCAGCAGCCCCCTCGAGGGAGGTGCTCTCTACGGCTTCTACGAGCAGTACTTC
V: TRBV6-5; J: TRBJ2-1; length: 14; size: -; D: -; CDR3: CASSYAHSHNEQFF; DNA: TGTGCCAGCAGTTACGCGCATAGCCACAATGAGCAGTTCTTC
V: TRBV4-2; J: TRBJ2-4; length: 16; size: -; D: TRBD2; CDR3: CASSQVGLAGINIQYF; DNA: TGTGCCAGCAGCCAAGTTGGACTAGCGGGGATCAACATTCAGTACTTC
V: TRBV28; J: TRBJ2-3; length: 12; size: -; D: -; CDR3: CASSLRTDTQYF; DNA: TGTGCCAGCAGTTTGCGGACAGATACGCAGTATTTT
V: TRBV2; J: TRBJ2-1; length: 14; size: -; D: TRBD2; CDR3: CASKWWEGHNEQFF; DNA: TGTGCCAGCAAATGGTGGGAGGGCCACAATGAGCAGTTCTTC
V: TRBV30; J: TRBJ1-1; length: 13; size: -; D: TRBD1; CDR3: CAWRQDRGTEAFF; DNA: TGTGCCTGGAGACAAGACAGGGGCACTGAAGCTTTCTTT
V: TRBV4-2; J: TRBJ2-7; length: 14; size: few; D: TRBD2; CDR3: CASSQVGGTYEQYF; DNA: TGTGCCAGCAGCCAAGTCGGGGGGACCTACGAGCAGTACTTC
V: TRBV7-7; J: TRBJ2-5; length: 15; size: -; D: TRBD1; CDR3: CASSLGQGPRETQYF; DNA: TGTGCTAGCAGCTTAGGACAGGGCCCCCGGGAGACCCAGTACTTC
V: TRBV5-1; J: TRBJ2-5; length: 15; size: -; D: -; CDR3: CASSLTRQVQETQYF; DNA: TGCGCCAGCAGCTTGACTCGACAGGTCCAAGAGACCCAGTACTTC
V: TRBV5-8; J: TRBJ2-7; length: 13; size: once; D: TRBD1; CDR3: CAPWGQGTYEQYF; DNA: TGTGCCCCTTGGGGACAGGGAACCTACGAGCAGTACTTC
V: TRBV2; J: TRBJ2-7; length: 18; size: once; D: -; CDR3: CASSEFWEGGLTSYEQYF; DNA: TGTGCCAGCAGTGAATTCTGGGAGGGGGGCCTTACCTCCTACGAGCAGTACTTC
V: TRBV18; J: TRBJ2-5; length: 14; size: -; D: TRBD2; CDR3: CASSPERGQETQYF; DNA: TGTGCCAGCTCACCAGAGCGGGGGCAAGAGACCCAGTACTTC
V: TRBV30; J: TRBJ1-2; length: 14; size: few; D: -; CDR3: CAWSVRVRNYGYTF; DNA: TGTGCCTGGAGTGTACGGGTCAGAAACTATGGCTACACCTTC
V: TRBV10-1; J: TRBJ2-5; length: 14; size: -; D: TRBD2; CDR3: CASSEAGSQETQYF; DNA: TGCGCCAGCAGTGAAGCGGGATCCCAAGAGACCCAGTACTTC
V: TRBV25-1; J: TRBJ2-3; length: 15; size: -; D: -; CDR3: CASSEPRQGTDTQYF; DNA: TGTGCCAGCAGTGAACCCCGCCAGGGTACAGATACGCAGTATTTT
V: TRBV11-3; J: TRBJ2-2; length: 15; size: -; D: -; CDR3: CASSLDPSSTGELFF; DNA: TGTGCCAGCAGCTTAGATCCTAGTTCAACCGGGGAGCTGTTTTTT
V: TRBV5-1; J: TRBJ2-7; length: 15; size: -; D: TRBD1; CDR3: CASSFRGEGGSEQYF; DNA: TGCGCCAGCAGCTTTCGTGGGGAAGGGGGCTCCGAGCAGTACTTC
V: TRBV7-2; J: TRBJ2-5; length: 15; size: -; D: -; CDR3: CASSLVDRSQETQYF; DNA: TGTGCCAGCAGCTTAGTCGACAGGAGCCAAGAGACCCAGTACTTC
V: TRBV6-1; J: TRBJ2-1; length: 14; size: -; D: -; CDR3: CASSTGWSYNEQFF; DNA: TGTGCCAGTTCTACAGGGTGGTCCTACAATGAGCAGTTCTTC
V: TRBV7-9; J: TRBJ1-4; length: 12; size: once; D: -; CDR3: CASSAGGEKLFF; DNA: TGTGCCAGCAGCGCGGGAGGGGAAAAACTGTTTTTT
V: TRBV5-4; J: TRBJ2-1; length: 15; size: once; D: TRBD1; CDR3: CASSLGTGFRNEQFF; DNA: TGTGCCAGCAGCTTGGGGACAGGATTTAGGAATGAGCAGTTCTTC
V: TRBV15; J: TRBJ2-1; length: 13; size: -; D: -; CDR3: CATSASEYNEQFF; DNA: TGTGCCACCAGCGCGAGCGAATACAATGAGCAGTTCTTC
V: TRBV4-3; J: TRBJ2-3; length: 15; size: -; D: TRBD2; CDR3: CASRLGLARTDTQYF; DNA: TGCGCCAGCAGATTGGGACTAGCTCGCACAGATACGCAGTATTTT
V: TRBV29-1; J: TRBJ1-6; length: 13; size: -; D: -; CDR3: CSVGEGRYSPLHF; DNA: TGCAGCGTTGGAGAGGGGCGGTATTCACCCCTCCACTTT
V: TRBV28; J: TRBJ1-5; length: 17; size: -; D: -; CDR3: CASSLGRGRNSNQPQHF; DNA: TGTGCCAGCAGTTTGGGCAGGGGACGGAATAGCAATCAGCCCCAGCATTTT
V: TRBV5-1; J: TRBJ2-5; length: 17; size: -; D: TRBD2; CDR3: CASSLEPSGRSKETQYF; DNA: TGCGCCAGCAGCTTGGAGCCTAGCGGGAGGAGTAAAGAGACCCAGTACTTC